These 23 T cell receptor beta chains were sequenced from one sample in a study of cytomegalovirus exposure and HLA in healthy donors. The primer mix had 60 Vbeta and 13 Jbeta primers. Produced via immunoSEQ multiplex PCR; TCRdb's table is partial and in-frame only. The sample comprises some 110,000 clones, 75% of which are singletons, and 2.5% to 3% rests with the top ten. The sample consisted of PBMCs. The source is a male donor in good health and CMV-seropositive.

V and J are TRBV4-1 and TRBJ2-2; 11 nucleotides line up with TRBD2. The CDR3 totals 18 residues. Germline CDR1 MGHRA, CDR2 YSYEKL. Trimming cost V 1 base and J 4 bases; bases outside gene matches: 8. The CDR3 loop is CASSQGYSGGAGTGELFF. In DNA form, the CDR3 reads TGCGCCAGCAGCCAAGGATATAGCGGGGGGGCGGGCACCGGGGAGCTGTTTTTT.

A remark on this clone: The same CDR3 is also encoded by other DNA sequences in this sample. The rearrangement uses TRBV4-3 and TRBJ1-3, with TRBD1 matching over 7 bases. Trimming cost V 4 bases and J 0 bases; bases outside gene matches: 6. Per the germline V gene, CDR1 is LGHNA and CDR2 is YSLEER. The CDR3 consists of 16 residues. CDR3 nucleotides: TGCGCCAGCAGCCCCCGACAGGGCTACTCTGGAAACACCATATATTTT. This gives the protein CASSPRQGYSGNTIYF.

This clone was found a few times. The chain joins TRBV6-1 to TRBJ2-2, with D perhaps matching TRBD2 (6 bases). The V end was cut by 1 base, the J end by 3 bases, with 15 bases between. Germline values: CDR1 MNHNS, CDR2 SASEGT. There are 17 residues in the CDR3. This CDR3 is CASSEVVPGVDTGELFF. The CDR3 DNA reads TGTGCCAGCAGTGAAGTAGTACCGGGGGTGGACACCGGGGAGCTGTTTTTT.

The chain couples TRBV2 to TRBJ2-5, with 8 bases identical to TRBD2. The V gene end was trimmed by 6 bases and the J gene end by 2 bases; junction bases not matched to a gene: 5. The CDR3 has 14 residues. From germline, CDR1 is SNHLY and CDR2 FYNNEI. The CDR3 DNA reads as TGTGCCAGCAGGGGGACTAGATTACAAGAGACCCAGTACTTC. Translation: CASRGTRLQETQYF.

This chain links TRBV6-5 with TRBJ1-2; possibly TRBD1 for D (5 bases). The CDR3 length is 14 residues. The germline CDR1 and CDR2 sequences are MNHEY and SVGAGI. V was clipped by 7 bases and J by 5 bases, with 17 bases between them. CDR3 in amino acids: CASIGEGEGYGYTF. The CDR3 DNA reads TGTGCCAGCATAGGGGAAGGGGAGGGGTATGGCTACACCTTC.

This clone showed up just a few times. This chain uses TRBV9 with TRBJ1-3; perhaps TRBD1 as D (6 bases). The CDR3 extends over 17 amino acids. V was pared by 0 bases and J by 0 bases, with 13 bases between. Germline CDR1 and CDR2: SGDLS and YYNGEE. DNA for the CDR3: TGTGCCAGCAGCGTAGTGGCAGGGGATCTCTCTGGAAACACCATATATTTT. Protein product: CASSVVAGDLSGNTIYF.

This rearrangement joins TRBV10-3 to TRBJ2-7; 9 bases are shared with TRBD1. CDR3 size: 14 residues. The ends lost 5 bases at V and 3 bases at J; junction bases unmatched: 5. The germline V gene has CDR1 ENHRY and CDR2 SYGVKD. The CDR3 loop is CAISRGQGLYEQYF. In nucleotides, the CDR3 is TGTGCCATCAGTAGGGGACAGGGTCTCTACGAGCAGTACTTC.

The chain has TRBV6-5 and TRBJ2-7, with 9 bases matching TRBD1. The CDR3 spans 15 residues. The V segment lost 5 bases and the J segment 3 bases; nucleotides outside the gene matches: 8. Germline V lookup: CDR1 MNHEY, CDR2 SVGAGI. For the CDR3, the DNA is TGTGCCAGCAGTCCGGCAGGGACAGGGAACTACGAGCAGTACTTC. Translated: CASSPAGTGNYEQYF.

This clone turned up a few times. The rearrangement links TRBV6-5 to TRBJ1-2; the match to TRBD1 covers 7 bases. The length of the CDR3 is 15 residues. The trim removed 8 bases at V and 4 bases at J, leaving 13 bases unmatched. Germline loops: CDR1 MNHEY, CDR2 SVGAGI. The CDR3 spells CASSLGTGASYGYTF. The DNA of the CDR3 is TGTGCCAGCTCCCTCGGAACAGGGGCTAGCTATGGCTACACCTTC.

The chain has TRBV10-3 and TRBJ1-3, with 8 positions matching TRBD1. V shed 6 bases and J 0 bases; nucleotides not matched to a gene: 10. Germline V gives CDR1 ENHRY, CDR2 SYGVKD. The CDR3 contains 17 residues. CDR3 amino acids: CAIRAGDRGSSGNTIYF. The CDR3 region has the DNA TGTGCCATCAGGGCTGGTGACAGGGGAAGCTCTGGAAACACCATATATTTT.

The count of this clone is one. This sequence joins TRBV29-1 and TRBJ1-1; tentatively, D is TRBD1 (6 bases). Germline V lookup: CDR1 SQVTM, CDR2 ANQGSEA. Between the trimmed V and J ends, which lost 2 bases and 0 bases, there was a span of 7 bases. The CDR3 runs 13 residues. The CDR3 is CSVEHRVNTEAFF. CDR3 nucleotides: TGCAGCGTTGAACACAGGGTGAACACTGAAGCTTTCTTT.

V gene TRBV4-2 combines with J gene TRBJ2-3; no reliable D call. Germline V gene data show CDR1 as LGHNA and CDR2 as YNFKEQ. The CDR3 is 12 amino acids. V lost 1 base and J 5 bases, leaving 4 bases between the germline ends. The CDR3: CASSQAKDTQYF. CDR3 DNA sequence: TGTGCCAGCAGCCAAGCTAAAGATACGCAGTATTTT.

The chain has TRBV4-2 and TRBJ2-2, with 7 bases lining up with TRBD1. The CDR3 contains 16 residues. Germline lookup yields CDR1 LGHNA and CDR2 YNFKEQ. V shed 3 bases and J 0 bases; nucleotides not matched to a gene: 4. The CDR3 sequence: CASSHSGTANTGELFF. In DNA, the CDR3 is TGTGCCAGCAGCCACTCCGGGACAGCGAACACCGGGGAGCTGTTTTTT.

This chain connects TRBV4-2 to TRBJ1-5, with 9 bases aligning to TRBD1. V was pared by 1 base and J by 4 bases, with 14 bases of the junction left unmatched. The CDR3 runs 19 residues. The germline CDR1 and CDR2 sequences are LGHNA and YNFKEQ. CDR3 amino acids: CASSQGGGTGFVWNQPQHF. Written as DNA, the CDR3 is TGTGCCAGCAGCCAAGGGGGCGGGACAGGGTTTGTTTGGAATCAGCCCCAGCATTTT.

The chain links TRBV19 to TRBJ2-3; D possibly corresponds to TRBD2 (5 bases). V shed 10 bases and J shed 1 base, with 18 bases lying between them. The length of the CDR3 is 15 residues. CDR1 is LNHDA, CDR2 SQIVND, per germline (reference sequence). CDR3 DNA sequence: TGTGCCACCAGAGGAGGCCTGGTAGGCACAGATACGCAGTATTTT. Its translation is CATRGGLVGTDTQYF.

The chain couples TRBV9 to TRBJ1-5, with D uncertain. This CDR3 comprises 15 residues. Trimming removed 2 bases from V and 0 bases from J, with 9 bases in between. Germline CDR1 is SGDLS and CDR2 is YYNGEE. CDR3 loop: CASSVGSNSNQPQHF. The CDR3 DNA is TGTGCCAGCAGCGTTGGCTCAAATAGCAATCAGCCCCAGCATTTT.

This clone was seen only once. The rearrangement uses TRBV9 and TRBJ1-2; a weak D match, TRBD1 (6 bases). The V gene lost 4 bases and the J gene lost 2 bases, with 18 bases spanning the gap. Germline values: CDR1 SGDLS, CDR2 YYNGEE. The CDR3 has 16 amino acids. This chain's CDR3 is CASSQDPSGTNYGYTF. CDR3 DNA sequence: TGTGCCAGCAGCCAAGACCCCTCCGGGACAAACTATGGCTACACCTTC.

This clone was detected only once. This rearrangement joins TRBV2 to TRBJ2-7; 9 nucleotides agree with TRBD1. CDR1 and CDR2 from the germline V gene are SNHLY and FYNNEI. CDR3 length: 15 residues. The V and J ends lost 5 bases and 4 bases, in that order; junction bases with no gene match: 9. The CDR3 loop is CASSYLSTGGYEQYF. CDR3 DNA: TGTGCCAGCAGTTACCTGTCGACAGGGGGTTACGAGCAGTACTTC.

The chain couples TRBV2 to TRBJ2-7; D may be TRBD2 (6 bases). CDR1 SNHLY and CDR2 FYNNEI come from the germline V gene. The CDR3 sequence is 11 residues long. V lost 11 bases to trimming and J lost 0 bases, with 8 bases between them. The CDR3 DNA reads as TGTGCCGTCGGGGGCTCCTACGAGCAGTACTTC. Encoded protein: CAVGGSYEQYF. The whole variable domain, remainder taken from reference TRBV2 and TRBJ2-7, is EPEVTQTPSHQVTQMGQEVILRCVPISNHLYFYWYRQILGQKVEFLVSFYNNEISEKSEIFDDQFSVERPDGSNFTLKIRSTKLEDSAMYFCAVGGSYEQYFGPGTRLTVT.

This clone appeared a few times. V is TRBV29-1 and J is TRBJ1-2; tentatively, D is TRBD1 (5 bases). V shed 6 bases and J shed 10 bases, with 15 bases lying between them. Germline V gene lookup returns CDR1 SQVTM and CDR2 ANQGSEA. This CDR3 comprises 11 residues. The CDR3 protein is CSVGLQGVYTF. CDR3 nucleotides: TGCAGCGTGGGCTTGCAGGGTGTCTACACCTTC.

The chain carries TRBV25-1 and TRBJ2-2, with 9 bases aligning to TRBD1. Germline V gene sequence: CDR1 MGHDK, CDR2 SYGVNS. The junction had 8 bases not matched to a gene; V was cut back by 8 bases and J by 10 bases. CDR3 size: 13 residues. CDR3 bases: TGTGCCAGCTCCAAACAGGGGGCAAAGGAGCTGTTTTTT. Encoded protein: CASSKQGAKELFF.

The CDR3 is CASSYLTGTNTGELFF. The DNA of the CDR3 is TGTGCCAGCAGCTACCTGACAGGGACGAACACCGGGGAGCTGTTTTTT. V and J are TRBV7-8 and TRBJ2-2; 7 bases align to TRBD1. J gave up 0 bases and V 4 bases, and 5 bases lay outside the gene matches. The CDR3 spans 16 residues. Germline-derived CDR1 and CDR2 are SGHVS and FQNEAQ.

The chain carries TRBV14 and TRBJ2-3; D might be TRBD2 (5 bases). The V gene lost 1 base and the J gene lost 7 bases, with 12 bases spanning the gap. CDR1 and CDR2 from the germline V gene are SGHDN and FVKESK. The CDR3 consists of 14 residues. The CDR3 is CASSQVSGSNTQYF. CDR3 DNA: TGTGCCAGCAGCCAAGTTTCGGGGTCGAATACGCAGTATTTT.